This TCR beta chain appears in the sequencing data of a study of shared clonotypes between healthy human individuals. The study separated CD4+ cells into CD45RA+ naive and CD45RA-negative memory subsets. The CDR3 spans 13 residues. Trimming removed 6 bases from V and 3 bases from J, with 11 bases in between. CDR1 and CDR2 (germline): MNHEY, SVGAGI. Repertoires were generated with immunoSEQ multiplex PCR, while TCRdb's copy carries only in-frame clones and drops some. In the table there are roughly 2 million clones, 90% to 95% of which are singletons. This chain joins TRBV6-5 and TRBJ1-1; no clear D. The sequence was obtained from a man in his late teens or twenties in good health. The sample consisted of naive CD4+ T cells sorted from blood. Subset specified: CD45RA+ positively selected. CDR3 nucleotides: TGTGCCAGCAGCCGTCGGGAGTACACTGAAGCTTTCTTT. This encodes CASSRREYTEAFF.